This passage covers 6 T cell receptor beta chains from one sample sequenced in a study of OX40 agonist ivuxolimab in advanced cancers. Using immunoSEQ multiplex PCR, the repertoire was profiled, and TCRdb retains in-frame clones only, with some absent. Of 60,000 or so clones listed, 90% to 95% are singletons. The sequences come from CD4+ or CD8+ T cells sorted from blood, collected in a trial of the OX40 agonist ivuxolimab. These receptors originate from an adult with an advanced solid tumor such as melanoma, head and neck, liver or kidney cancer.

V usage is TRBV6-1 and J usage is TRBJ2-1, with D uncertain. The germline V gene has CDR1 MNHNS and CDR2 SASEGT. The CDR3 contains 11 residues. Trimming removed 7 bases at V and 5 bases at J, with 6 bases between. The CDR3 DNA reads TGTGCCAGCATGTTTAACAATGAGCAGTTCTTC. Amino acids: CASMFNNEQFF.

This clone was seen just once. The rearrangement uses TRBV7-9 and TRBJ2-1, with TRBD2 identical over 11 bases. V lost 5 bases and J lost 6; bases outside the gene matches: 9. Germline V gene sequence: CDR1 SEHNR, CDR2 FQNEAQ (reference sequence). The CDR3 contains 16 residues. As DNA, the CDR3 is TGTGCCAGCAGCCCCCGAACTAGCGGGAGTACCAATGAGCAGTTCTTC. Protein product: CASSPRTSGSTNEQFF.

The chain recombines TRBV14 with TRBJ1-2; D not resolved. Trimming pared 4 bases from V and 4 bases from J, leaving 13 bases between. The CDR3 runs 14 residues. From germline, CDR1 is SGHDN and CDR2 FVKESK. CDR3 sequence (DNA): TGTGCCAGCAGCCTTGGACCGCTGTCCTATGGCTACACCTTC. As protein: CASSLGPLSYGYTF.

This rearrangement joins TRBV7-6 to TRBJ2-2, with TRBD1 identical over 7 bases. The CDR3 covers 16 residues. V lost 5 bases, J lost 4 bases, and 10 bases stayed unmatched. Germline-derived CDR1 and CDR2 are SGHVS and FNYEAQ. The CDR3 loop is CASSPVQGYGTGELFF. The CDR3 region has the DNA TGTGCCAGCAGCCCCGTACAGGGGTATGGCACCGGGGAGCTGTTTTTT.

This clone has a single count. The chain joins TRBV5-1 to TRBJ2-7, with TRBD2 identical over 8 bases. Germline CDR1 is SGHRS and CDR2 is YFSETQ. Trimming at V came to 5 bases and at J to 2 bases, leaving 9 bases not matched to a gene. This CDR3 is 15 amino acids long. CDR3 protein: CASRLTSDYPYEQYF. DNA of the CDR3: TGCGCCAGCAGACTGACTAGCGACTACCCCTACGAGCAGTACTTC. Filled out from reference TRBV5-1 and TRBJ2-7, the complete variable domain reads KAGVTQTPRYLIKTRGQQVTLSCSPISGHRSVSWYQQTPGQGLQFLFEYFSETQRNKGNFPGRFSGRQFSNSRSEMNVSTLELGDSALYLCASRLTSDYPYEQYFGPGTRLTVT.

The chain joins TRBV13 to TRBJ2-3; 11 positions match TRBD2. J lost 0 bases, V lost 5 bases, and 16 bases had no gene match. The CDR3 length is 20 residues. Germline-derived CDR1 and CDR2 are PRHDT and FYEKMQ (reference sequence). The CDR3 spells CASSPHPGSGGAGSTDTQYF. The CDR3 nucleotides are TGTGCCAGCAGCCCCCACCCGGGTAGCGGGGGGGCTGGGAGCACAGATACGCAGTATTTT.